The clone carrying this T cell receptor (beta chain) has more than one count but fewer than ten. These data belong to a study of beta chain features in type 1 diabetes. The CDR3 length is 14 residues. The germline V gene encodes CDR1 SGHRS and CDR2 YFSETQ. Trimming removed 3 bases from V and 4 bases from J; junction bases left unmatched: 4. Sorting gave populations that all exceeded 95% purity. Sequenced material consisted of expressed TCRB transcripts (all of the isolated RNA was reverse transcribed). The repertoire was sequenced with immunoSEQ multiplex PCR; TCRdb's copy has only in-frame clones and lacks some. Of about 900,000 clones listed, under 20% were seen once; the top ten hold around 0.02%.

This receptor was identified in a woman aged 18-30 years in good health. Material for sequencing was naive CD4+ T cells from blood. This chain links TRBV5-1 with TRBJ2-5; TRBD2 matches 9 bases. The CDR3, as DNA: TGCGCCAGCAGCTCCCTGACTAGCGGAGAGACCCAGTACTTC. It specifies CASSSLTSGETQYF.